This TCR beta chain was identified during a study of blood T cell repertoires in COVID-19. Overall study context: Donors in the United States, Italy and Spain gave samples during acute or convalescent COVID-19. From T cells, B-cell-depleted T cells, or PBMCs came the material, which was cDNA or gDNA.

Original data processing: Reference gene primer amplification gave estimated nucleated cell counts. Assay: immunoSEQ multiplex PCR; the TCRdb copy retains only in-frame clones and omits some. The DNA gave D and trimming, while V, J and clone size come from that table. This sample has about 130,000 clones, with around 83% found just once. The CDR3 runs to 15 residues. Germline V gene data show CDR1 as SGHTA and CDR2 as FQGNSA. Trimming cost V 1 base and J 6 bases; bases outside gene matches: 9. The sequence derives from a man aged 35 to 55 with active or convalescent COVID-19. V is TRBV7-2 and J is TRBJ2-7; TRBD2 agrees at 7 bases. What was sequenced was peripheral blood. This CDR3 reads CASSLVGGVSTEQYF. The CDR3, as DNA: TGTGCCAGCAGCTTAGTTGGGGGGGTCTCCACCGAGCAGTACTTC.